The next 8 T cell receptor beta chains were all read from a single sample in a study of identifying expanded T cells in peripheral blood. Produced via immunoSEQ multiplex PCR; TCRdb's table is partial and in-frame only. This sample carries 95,000 or so clones, roughly 86% of them seen once, and the ten largest clones take roughly 5.9%. The sample taken for sequencing was blood. The receptors stem from a person between 18 and 75 years old in good health.

DNA of the CDR3: TGCGCCAGCAGCTTGGGGACAATAAATCAGCCCCAGCATTTT. This encodes CASSLGTINQPQHF. The rearrangement joins TRBV5-1 to TRBJ1-5; D perhaps matches TRBD1 (5 bases). The CDR3 totals 14 residues. Trimming took off 0 bases at V and 4 bases at J, with 8 bases between the two ends. CDR1 is SGHRS and CDR2 is YFSETQ in the germline V gene. Based on the CDR3 plus reference TRBV5-1 and TRBJ1-5, the full variable domain is KAGVTQTPRYLIKTRGQQVTLSCSPISGHRSVSWYQQTPGQGLQFLFEYFSETQRNKGNFPGRFSGRQFSNSRSEMNVSTLELGDSALYLCASSLGTINQPQHFGDGTRLSIL.

CDR3 in amino acids: CASSPIPNPASGNTIYF. The CDR3 coding sequence is TGTGCCAGCTCACCAATCCCCAACCCGGCATCTGGAAACACCATATATTTT. The rearrangement uses TRBV18 and TRBJ1-3; D is unresolved. Germline V gene lookup returns CDR1 KGHSH and CDR2 LQKENI. The CDR3 is made up of 17 amino acids. V was cut by 2 bases and J by 1 base, with 15 bases left in between.

This chain uses TRBV7-9 with TRBJ2-1; D ambiguous. V was cut by 3 bases and J by 8 bases, with 11 bases left in between. There are 13 residues in the CDR3. CDR1 is SEHNR, CDR2 FQNEAQ, per germline (reference sequence). The CDR3 DNA follows: TGTGCCAGCAGCTTGTCCCGTAGCCATGAGCAGTTCTTC. It is translated as CASSLSRSHEQFF.

The chain has TRBV9 and TRBJ1-2, with 9 bases identical to TRBD1. Looked up from germline, CDR1 is SGDLS and CDR2 is YYNGEE. CDR3 length: 17 residues. V lost 4 bases, J lost 8 bases, and 18 bases stayed unmatched. CDR3: CASSPAGQGFKSVGYTF. The CDR3 bases are TGTGCCAGCAGCCCCGCGGGACAGGGTTTTAAATCTGTGGGCTACACCTTC. The whole variable domain, remainder taken from reference TRBV9 and TRBJ1-2, is DSGVTQTPKHLITATGQRVTLRCSPRSGDLSVYWYQQSLDQGLQFLIQYYNGEERAKGNILERFSAQQFPDLHSELNLSSLELGDSALYFCASSPAGQGFKSVGYTFGSGTRLTVV.

The V call is TRBV27, the J call TRBJ2-3, with D perhaps being TRBD1 or TRBD2 (5 bases each). This CDR3 spans 14 amino acids. Deletions cut 2 bases from V and 5 bases from J, with 11 bases between. In germline, CDR1 is MNHEY, CDR2 SMNVEV (reference sequence). The CDR3 bases are TGTGCCAGCAGTTTAAGGGGTGAGGGAGATACGCAGTATTTT. It yields the protein CASSLRGEGDTQYF.

The chain employs TRBV7-9 and TRBJ1-1; D is possibly TRBD1 (5 bases). V was shortened by 3 bases and J by 0 bases, with 8 bases between the two germline ends. Germline V gives CDR1 SEHNR, CDR2 FQNEAQ (reference sequence). The length of the CDR3 is 14 residues. CDR3 coding DNA: TGTGCCAGCAGCTTGGGGGAGGTGAACACTGAAGCTTTCTTT. This codes for CASSLGEVNTEAFF.

This sequence joins TRBV5-8 and TRBJ1-5, with D hard to call. From germline, CDR1 is SGHTS and CDR2 YDEGEE. This CDR3 has 13 amino acids. V was shortened by 0 bases and J by 6 bases, with 7 bases between the two germline ends. The CDR3 DNA sequence: TGTGCCAGCAGCTTGGCCGGGTTTCAGCCCCAGCATTTT. Its translation is CASSLAGFQPQHF.

This clone came up once. The rearrangement links TRBV10-3 to TRBJ2-7; TRBD2 matches at 9 bases. This CDR3 spans 16 amino acids. The germline V gene encodes CDR1 ENHRY and CDR2 SYGVKD. The V and J ends lost 3 bases and 0 bases, in that order; junction bases with no gene match: 6. In nucleotides, the CDR3 is TGTGCCATCAGTGACGGCCTAGCGGGGACCTCCTACGAGCAGTACTTC. Protein: CAISDGLAGTSYEQYF.